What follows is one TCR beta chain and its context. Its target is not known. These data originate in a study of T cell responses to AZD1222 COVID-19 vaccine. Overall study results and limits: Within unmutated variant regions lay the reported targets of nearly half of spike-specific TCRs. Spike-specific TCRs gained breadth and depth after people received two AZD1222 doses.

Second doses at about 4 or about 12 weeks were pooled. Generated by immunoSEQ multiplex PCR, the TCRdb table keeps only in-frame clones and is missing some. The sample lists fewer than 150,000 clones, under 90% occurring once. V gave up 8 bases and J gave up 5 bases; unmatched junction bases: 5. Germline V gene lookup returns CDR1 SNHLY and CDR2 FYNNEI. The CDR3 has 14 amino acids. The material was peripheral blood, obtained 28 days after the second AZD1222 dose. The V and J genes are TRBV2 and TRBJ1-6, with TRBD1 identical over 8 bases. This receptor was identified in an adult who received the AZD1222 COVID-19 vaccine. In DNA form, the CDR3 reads TGTGCCAGCTCGGGACAGGCCAATAATTCACCCCTCCACTTT. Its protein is CASSGQANNSPLHF.